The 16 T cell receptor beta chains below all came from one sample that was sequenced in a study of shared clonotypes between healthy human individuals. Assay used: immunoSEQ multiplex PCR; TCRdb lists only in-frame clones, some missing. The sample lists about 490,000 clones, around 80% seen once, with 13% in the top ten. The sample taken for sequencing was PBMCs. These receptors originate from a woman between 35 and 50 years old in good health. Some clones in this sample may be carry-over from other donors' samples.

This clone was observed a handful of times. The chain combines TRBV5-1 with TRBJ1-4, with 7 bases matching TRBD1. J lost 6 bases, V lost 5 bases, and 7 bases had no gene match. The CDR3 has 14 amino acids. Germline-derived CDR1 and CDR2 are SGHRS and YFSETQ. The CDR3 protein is CASSGLGTDEKLFF. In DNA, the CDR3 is TGCGCCAGCAGTGGGTTAGGGACAGATGAAAAACTGTTTTTT. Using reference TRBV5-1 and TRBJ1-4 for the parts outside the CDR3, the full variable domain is KAGVTQTPRYLIKTRGQQVTLSCSPISGHRSVSWYQQTPGQGLQFLFEYFSETQRNKGNFPGRFSGRQFSNSRSEMNVSTLELGDSALYLCASSGLGTDEKLFFGSGTQLSVL.

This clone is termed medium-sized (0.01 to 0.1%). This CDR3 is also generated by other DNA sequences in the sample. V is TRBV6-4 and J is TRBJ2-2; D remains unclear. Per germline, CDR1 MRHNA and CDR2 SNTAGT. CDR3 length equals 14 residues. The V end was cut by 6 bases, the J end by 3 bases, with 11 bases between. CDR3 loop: CASSTSTDTGELFF. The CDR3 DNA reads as TGTGCCAGCAGCACATCGACTGACACCGGGGAGCTGTTTTTT.

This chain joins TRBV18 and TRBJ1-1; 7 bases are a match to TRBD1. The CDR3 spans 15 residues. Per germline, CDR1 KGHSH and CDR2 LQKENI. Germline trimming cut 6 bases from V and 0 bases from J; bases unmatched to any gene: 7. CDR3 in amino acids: CASSGTANLNTEAFF. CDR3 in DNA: TGTGCCAGCTCCGGGACAGCGAACCTGAACACTGAAGCTTTCTTT.

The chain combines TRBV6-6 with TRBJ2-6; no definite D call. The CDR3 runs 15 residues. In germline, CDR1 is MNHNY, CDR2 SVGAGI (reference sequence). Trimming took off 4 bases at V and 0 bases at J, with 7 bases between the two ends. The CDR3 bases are TGTGCCAGCAGTTTTCGTAGCTCTGGGGCCAACGTCCTGACTTTC. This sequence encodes CASSFRSSGANVLTF.

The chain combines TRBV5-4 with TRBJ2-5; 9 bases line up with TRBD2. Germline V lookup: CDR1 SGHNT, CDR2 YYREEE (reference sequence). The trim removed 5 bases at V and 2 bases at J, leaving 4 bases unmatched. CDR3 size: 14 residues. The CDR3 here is CASSRTSVQETQYF. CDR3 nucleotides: TGTGCCAGCAGTAGGACTAGCGTACAAGAGACCCAGTACTTC.

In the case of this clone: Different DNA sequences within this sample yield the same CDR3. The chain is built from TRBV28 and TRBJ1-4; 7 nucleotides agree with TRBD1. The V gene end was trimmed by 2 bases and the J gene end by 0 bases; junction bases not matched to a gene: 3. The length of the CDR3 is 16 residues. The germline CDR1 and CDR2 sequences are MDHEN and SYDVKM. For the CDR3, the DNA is TGTGCCAGCAGTTTACTACAGGGGCCAACTAATGAAAAACTGTTTTTT. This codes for CASSLLQGPTNEKLFF.

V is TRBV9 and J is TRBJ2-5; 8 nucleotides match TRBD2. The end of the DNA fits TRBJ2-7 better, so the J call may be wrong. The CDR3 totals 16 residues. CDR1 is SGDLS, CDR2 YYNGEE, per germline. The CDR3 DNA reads TGTGCCAGCAGCGTAGGGGTAAGCGGGAGCCTCCACGAGCAGTACTTC. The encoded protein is CASSVGVSGSLHEQYF.

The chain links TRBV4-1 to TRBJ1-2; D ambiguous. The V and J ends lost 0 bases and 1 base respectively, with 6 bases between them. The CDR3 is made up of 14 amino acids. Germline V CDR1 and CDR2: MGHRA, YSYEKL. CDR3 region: CASSQDSFNYGYTF. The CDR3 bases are TGCGCCAGCAGCCAAGACAGCTTTAACTATGGCTACACCTTC.

The CDR3 loop reads CASSLTINTQYF. The CDR3 DNA reads TGTGCCAGCAGTTTAACCATTAATACGCAGTATTTT. This chain uses TRBV28 with TRBJ2-3, with D hard to call. CDR3 size: 12 residues. The germline V gene has CDR1 MDHEN and CDR2 SYDVKM. V lost 2 bases, J lost 7 bases, and 7 bases lay in between.

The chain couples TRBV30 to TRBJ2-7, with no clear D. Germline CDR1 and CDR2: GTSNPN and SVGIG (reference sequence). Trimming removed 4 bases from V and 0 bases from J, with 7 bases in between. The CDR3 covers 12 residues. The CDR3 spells CAWKTLSYEQYF. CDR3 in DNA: TGTGCCTGGAAAACCCTCTCCTACGAGCAGTACTTC. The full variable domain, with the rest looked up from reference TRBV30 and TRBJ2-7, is SQTIHQWPATLVQPVGSPLSLECTVEGTSNPNLYWYRQAAGRGLQLLFYSVGIGQISSEVPQNLSASRPQDRQFILSSKKLLLSDSGFYLCAWKTLSYEQYFGPGTRLTVT.

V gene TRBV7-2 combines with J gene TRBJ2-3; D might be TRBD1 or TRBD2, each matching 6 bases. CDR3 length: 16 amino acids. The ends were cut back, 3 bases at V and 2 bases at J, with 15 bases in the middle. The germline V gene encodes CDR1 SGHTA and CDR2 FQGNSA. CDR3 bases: TGTGCCAGCAGCTTGAAGGGGGGTGCGTTCACAGATACGCAGTATTTT. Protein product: CASSLKGGAFTDTQYF.

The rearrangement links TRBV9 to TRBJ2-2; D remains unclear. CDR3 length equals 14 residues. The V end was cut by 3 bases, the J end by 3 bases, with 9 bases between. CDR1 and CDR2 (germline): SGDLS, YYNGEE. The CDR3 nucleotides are TGTGCCAGCAGCGAGAGGAGTTACACCGGGGAGCTGTTTTTT. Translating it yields CASSERSYTGELFF. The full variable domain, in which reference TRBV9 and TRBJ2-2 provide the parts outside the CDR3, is DSGVTQTPKHLITATGQRVTLRCSPRSGDLSVYWYQQSLDQGLQFLIQYYNGEERAKGNILERFSAQQFPDLHSELNLSSLELGDSALYFCASSERSYTGELFFGEGSRLTVL.

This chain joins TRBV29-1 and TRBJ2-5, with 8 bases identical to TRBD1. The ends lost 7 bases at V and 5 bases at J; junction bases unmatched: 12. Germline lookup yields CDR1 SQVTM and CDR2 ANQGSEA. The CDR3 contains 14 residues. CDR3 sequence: CSGRDQGAWETQYF. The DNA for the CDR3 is TGCAGCGGCCGAGACCAGGGGGCATGGGAGACCCAGTACTTC. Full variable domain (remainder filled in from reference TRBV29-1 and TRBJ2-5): SAVISQKPSRDICQRGTSLTIQCQVDSQVTMMFWYRQQPGQSLTLIATANQGSEATYESGFVIDKFPISRPNLTFSTLTVSNMSPEDSSIYLCSGRDQGAWETQYFGPGTRLLVL.

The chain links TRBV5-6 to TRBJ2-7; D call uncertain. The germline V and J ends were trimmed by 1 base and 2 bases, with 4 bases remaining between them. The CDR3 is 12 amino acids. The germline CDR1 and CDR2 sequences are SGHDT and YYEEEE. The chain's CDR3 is CASSLRTYEQYF. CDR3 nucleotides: TGTGCCAGCAGCTTGCGAACCTACGAGCAGTACTTC.

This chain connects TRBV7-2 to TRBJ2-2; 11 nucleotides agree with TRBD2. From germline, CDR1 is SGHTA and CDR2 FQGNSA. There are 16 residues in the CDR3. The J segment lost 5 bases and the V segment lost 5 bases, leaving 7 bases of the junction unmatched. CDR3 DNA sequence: TGTGCCAGCAGCACAAGACTAGCGGGATCTACCGGGGAGCTGTTTTTT. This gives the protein CASSTRLAGSTGELFF.

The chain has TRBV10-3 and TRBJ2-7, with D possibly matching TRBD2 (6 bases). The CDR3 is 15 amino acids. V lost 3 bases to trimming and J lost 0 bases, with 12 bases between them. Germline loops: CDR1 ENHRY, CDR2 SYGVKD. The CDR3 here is CAISEIASVSYEQYF. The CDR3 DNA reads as TGTGCCATCAGTGAAATCGCTAGCGTCTCCTACGAGCAGTACTTC.